The present TCR beta chain was sequenced within a study of post-analysis software for immune sequencing data. V lost 1 base, J lost 7 bases, and 18 bases stayed unmatched. The CDR3 extends over 19 amino acids. Germline CDR1 SGHVS, CDR2 FQNEAQ. This clonotype was counted only a few times. What it binds is not known. The study's findings and limits: When patients were compared with controls, about five TRBV segments were more frequent, TRBV5-6, TRBV5-1 and TRBV20-1 among them.

Sequencing libraries made from TCR beta cDNA carried unique molecular identifiers. When about 1 to 11 million T cells were used, they gave 500,000 or so cDNA molecules. One entry per CDR3 protein, called by TCRdb with MiXCR from the PCR reads. The data contain roughly 700,000 distinct CDR3 sequences, roughly 30% of them seen just once; the ten biggest clones take up around 0.56%. Sequencing used blood. This TCR was recovered from a girl aged 5 to 17 with multiple sclerosis. V is TRBV7-8 and J is TRBJ2-4, with 8 positions matching TRBD1. CDR3 DNA sequence: TGTGCCAGCAGCTTAGGCGTTGGGACAGGACCCACGGTTGTGAACATTCAGTACTTC. Residues: CASSLGVGTGPTVVNIQYF.